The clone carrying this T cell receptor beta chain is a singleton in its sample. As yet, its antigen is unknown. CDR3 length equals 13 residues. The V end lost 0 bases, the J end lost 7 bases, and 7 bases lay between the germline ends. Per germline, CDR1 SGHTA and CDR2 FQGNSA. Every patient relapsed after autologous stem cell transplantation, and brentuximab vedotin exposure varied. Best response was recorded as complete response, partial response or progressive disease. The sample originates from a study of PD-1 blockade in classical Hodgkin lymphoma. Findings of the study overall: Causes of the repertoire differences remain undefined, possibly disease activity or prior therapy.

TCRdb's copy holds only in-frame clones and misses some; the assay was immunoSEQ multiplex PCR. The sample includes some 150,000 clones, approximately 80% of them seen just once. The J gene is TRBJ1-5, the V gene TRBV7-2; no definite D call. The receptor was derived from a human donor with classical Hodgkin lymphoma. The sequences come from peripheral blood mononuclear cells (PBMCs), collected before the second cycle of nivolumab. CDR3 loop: CASSLATNQPQHF. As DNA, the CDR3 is TGTGCCAGCAGCTTAGCGACGAACCAGCCCCAGCATTTT.